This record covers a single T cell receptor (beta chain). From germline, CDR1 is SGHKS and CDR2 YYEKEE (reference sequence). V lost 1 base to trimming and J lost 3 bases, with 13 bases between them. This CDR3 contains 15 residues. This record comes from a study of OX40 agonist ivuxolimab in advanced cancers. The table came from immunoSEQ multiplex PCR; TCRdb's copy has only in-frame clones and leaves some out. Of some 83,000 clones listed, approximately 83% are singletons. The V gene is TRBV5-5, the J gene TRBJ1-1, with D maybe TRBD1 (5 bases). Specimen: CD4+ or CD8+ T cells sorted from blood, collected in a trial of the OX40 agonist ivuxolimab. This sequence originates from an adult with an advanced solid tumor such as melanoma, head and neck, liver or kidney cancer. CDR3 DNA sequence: TGTGCCAGCAGCTTGTATAGCCAGGGCCACACTGAAGCTTTCTTT. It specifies CASSLYSQGHTEAFF.